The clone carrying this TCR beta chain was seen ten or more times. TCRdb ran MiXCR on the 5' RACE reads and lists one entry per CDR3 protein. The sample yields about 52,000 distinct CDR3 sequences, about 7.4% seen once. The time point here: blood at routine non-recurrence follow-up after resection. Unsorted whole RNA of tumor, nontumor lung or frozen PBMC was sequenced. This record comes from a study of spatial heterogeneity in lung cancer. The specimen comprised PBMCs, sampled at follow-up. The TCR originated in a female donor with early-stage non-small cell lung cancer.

The CDR3 protein is CASSSLRDYGYTF. The CDR3 DNA sequence: TGCGCCAGCAGCTCCCTCCGAGACTATGGCTACACCTTC. The chain has TRBV5-1 and TRBJ1-2; D is ambiguous. The CDR3 is 13 residues long. V was trimmed by 3 bases and J by 3 bases, leaving 9 bases between them. Germline V gives CDR1 SGHRS, CDR2 YFSETQ.